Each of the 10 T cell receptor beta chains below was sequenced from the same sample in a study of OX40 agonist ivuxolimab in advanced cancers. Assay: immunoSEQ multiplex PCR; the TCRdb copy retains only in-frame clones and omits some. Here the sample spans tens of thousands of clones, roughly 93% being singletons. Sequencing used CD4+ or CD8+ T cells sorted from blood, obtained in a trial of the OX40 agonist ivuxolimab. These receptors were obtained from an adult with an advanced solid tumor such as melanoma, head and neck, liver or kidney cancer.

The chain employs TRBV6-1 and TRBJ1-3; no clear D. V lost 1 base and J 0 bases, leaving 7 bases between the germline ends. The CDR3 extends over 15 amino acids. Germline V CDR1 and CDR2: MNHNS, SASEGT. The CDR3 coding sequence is TGTGCCAGCAGTGAAGGGACTACCTCTGGAAACACCATATATTTT. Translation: CASSEGTTSGNTIYF.

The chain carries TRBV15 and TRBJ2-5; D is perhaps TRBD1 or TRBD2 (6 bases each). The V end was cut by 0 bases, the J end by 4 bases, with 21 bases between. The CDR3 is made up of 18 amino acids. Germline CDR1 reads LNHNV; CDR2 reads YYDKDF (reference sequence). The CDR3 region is CATSRDLVGGATGETQYF. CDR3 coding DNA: TGTGCCACCAGCAGAGATTTGGTGGGGGGCGCGACGGGAGAGACCCAGTACTTC.

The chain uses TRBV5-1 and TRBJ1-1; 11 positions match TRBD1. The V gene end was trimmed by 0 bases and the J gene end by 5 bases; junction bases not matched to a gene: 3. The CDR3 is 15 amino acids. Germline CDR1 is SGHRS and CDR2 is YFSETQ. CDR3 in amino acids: CASSLGTGGQTEAFF. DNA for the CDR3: TGCGCCAGCAGCTTGGGGACAGGGGGCCAGACTGAAGCTTTCTTT.

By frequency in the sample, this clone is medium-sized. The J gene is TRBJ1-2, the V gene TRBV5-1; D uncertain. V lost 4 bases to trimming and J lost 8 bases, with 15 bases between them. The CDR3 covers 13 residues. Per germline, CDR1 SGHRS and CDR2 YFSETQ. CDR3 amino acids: CASSPQSANGYTF. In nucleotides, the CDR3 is TGCGCCAGCAGCCCTCAGTCGGCGAACGGCTACACCTTC.

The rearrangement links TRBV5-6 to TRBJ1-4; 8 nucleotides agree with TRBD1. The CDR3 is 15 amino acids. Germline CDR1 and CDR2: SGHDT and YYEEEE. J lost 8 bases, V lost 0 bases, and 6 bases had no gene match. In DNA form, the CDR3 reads TGTGCCAGCAGCTTGGTCGCAGGGGGCAGGGAAAAACTGTTTTTT. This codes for CASSLVAGGREKLFF.

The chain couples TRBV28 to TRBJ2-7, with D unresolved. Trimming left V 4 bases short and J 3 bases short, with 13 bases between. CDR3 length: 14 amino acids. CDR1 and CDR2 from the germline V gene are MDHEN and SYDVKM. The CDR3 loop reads CASSSSFDNYEQYF. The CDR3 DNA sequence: TGTGCCAGCAGTTCGTCCTTTGACAACTACGAGCAGTACTTC.

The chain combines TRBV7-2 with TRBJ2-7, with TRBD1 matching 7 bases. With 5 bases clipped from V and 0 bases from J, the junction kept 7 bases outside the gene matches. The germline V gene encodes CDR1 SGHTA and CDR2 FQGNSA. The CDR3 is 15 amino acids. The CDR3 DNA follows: TGTGCCAGCAGCCTGACAGGGAAGAGCTCCTACGAGCAGTACTTC. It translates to CASSLTGKSSYEQYF.

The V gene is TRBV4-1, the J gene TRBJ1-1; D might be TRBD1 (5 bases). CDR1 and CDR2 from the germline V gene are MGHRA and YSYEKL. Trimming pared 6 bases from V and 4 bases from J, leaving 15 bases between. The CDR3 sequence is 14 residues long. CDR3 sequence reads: CASRTGDRGTEAFF. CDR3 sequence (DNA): TGCGCCAGCAGAACCGGCGATAGGGGCACTGAAGCTTTCTTT.

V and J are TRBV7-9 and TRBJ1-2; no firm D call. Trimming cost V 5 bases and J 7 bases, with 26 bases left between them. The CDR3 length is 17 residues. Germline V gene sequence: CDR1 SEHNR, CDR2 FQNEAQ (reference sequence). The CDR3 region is CASSHDLGRGRLGGYTF. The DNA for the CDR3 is TGTGCCAGCAGCCACGATCTGGGCCGTGGTAGACTGGGTGGCTACACCTTC.

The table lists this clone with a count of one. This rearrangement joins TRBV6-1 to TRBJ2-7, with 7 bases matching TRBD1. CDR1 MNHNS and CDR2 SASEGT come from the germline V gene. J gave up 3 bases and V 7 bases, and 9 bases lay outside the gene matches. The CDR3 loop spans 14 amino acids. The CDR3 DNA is TGTGCCAGCACGGGAAGGGGGCCCCTCTACGAGCAGTACTTC. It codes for CASTGRGPLYEQYF.